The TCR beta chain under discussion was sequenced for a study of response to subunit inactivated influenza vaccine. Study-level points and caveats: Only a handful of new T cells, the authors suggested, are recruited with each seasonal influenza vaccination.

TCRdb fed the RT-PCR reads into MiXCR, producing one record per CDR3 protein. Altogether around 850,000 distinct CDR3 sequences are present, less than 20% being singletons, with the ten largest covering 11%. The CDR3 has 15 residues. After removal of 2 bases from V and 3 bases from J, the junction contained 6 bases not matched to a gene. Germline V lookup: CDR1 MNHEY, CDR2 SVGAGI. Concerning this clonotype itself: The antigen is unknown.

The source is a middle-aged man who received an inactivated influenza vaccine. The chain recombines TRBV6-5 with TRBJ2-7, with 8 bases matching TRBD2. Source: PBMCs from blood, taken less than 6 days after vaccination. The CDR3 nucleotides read TGTGCCAGCAGTTACGAAGGACTAGCCAACTACGAGCAGTACTTC. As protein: CASSYEGLANYEQYF.